This paragraph reports one T cell receptor (beta chain). Libraries were prepared by immunoSEQ multiplex PCR; TCRdb keeps only in-frame clonotypes and omits some of them. The sample contains some 99,000 clones, nearly 90% of which appear only once. This sample is part of a study of T cell responses to AZD1222 COVID-19 vaccine. CDR3 length equals 15 residues. CDR1 and CDR2 (germline): MGHDK, SYGVNS. With 5 bases removed from V and 0 bases from J, the gap between germline ends came to 8 bases. The chain employs TRBV25-1 and TRBJ1-6; D gene ambiguous. The receptor comes from an adult in good health. The sample consisted of peripheral blood, taken on day 0 of AZD1222 vaccination. CDR3 amino acids: CASSRTSSYNSPLHF. CDR3 bases: TGTGCCAGCAGTAGAACTAGCTCCTATAATTCACCCCTCCACTTT.